Below, 3 T cell receptor beta chains from the same sample are listed, as sequenced in a study of blood T cell repertoires in COVID-19. TCRdb's table, derived via immunoSEQ multiplex PCR, lists solely in-frame clones and lacks some. Of 300,000 to 350,000 clones detected, roughly 89% appear once; the ten largest clones hold over 3.5%. What was sequenced was peripheral blood. These TCRs come from a woman aged 55-75 years with COVID-19, enrolled during active disease.

This clone was picked up a small number of times. The sample holds other DNA sequences that translate to the same CDR3. The chain combines TRBV7-3 with TRBJ2-2, with no clear D. The CDR3 runs to 14 residues. Trimming removed 3 bases at V and 1 base at J, with 6 bases between. The germline CDR1 and CDR2 sequences are SGHTA and FQGTGA. The CDR3 nucleotides are TGTGCCAGCAGCTTGGGCAGGAACACCGGGGAGCTGTTTTTT. Protein product: CASSLGRNTGELFF.

The CDR3 nucleotides are TGTGCCAGCTTTGAACAGGGCCTGACCGGCTACACCTTC. Translated: CASFEQGLTGYTF. The gene calls are TRBV2 and TRBJ1-2; D may be TRBD1 (6 bases). Germline lookup yields CDR1 SNHLY and CDR2 FYNNEI. V dropped 8 bases and J dropped 8 bases, with 18 bases sitting between them. The CDR3 loop spans 13 amino acids.

V is TRBV18 and J is TRBJ2-1; D unclear. The CDR3 is 13 amino acids. Trimming took 3 bases from V and 5 from J, leaving 8 bases between them. The V gene's germline CDR1 is KGHSH and CDR2 LQKENI. The CDR3 spells CASSPGPDNEQFF. The DNA for the CDR3 is TGTGCCAGCTCACCGGGCCCGGACAATGAGCAGTTCTTC.